This TCR beta chain was found in a study of beta chain features in type 1 diabetes. Findings and caveats of the study: Shorter TCRB CDR3s, moderately but significantly so, marked every one of the four CD4+ subsets in Type 1 diabetes patients. Patients with type 1 diabetes showed fewer VDJ junction insertions and more deletions.

All of the isolated RNA was reverse transcribed, so expressed TCRB transcripts were sequenced. Roughly 3.6 million reads on average were seen across naive, central memory and regulatory T cell samples. Generated by immunoSEQ multiplex PCR, the TCRdb table keeps only in-frame clones and is missing some. The top ten hold approximately 0.7% of the sample, which has some 140,000 clones, 9% seen once. CDR3 size: 14 residues. V dropped 6 bases and J dropped 4; count of bases not matched to a gene: 8. Germline loops: CDR1 LNHDA, CDR2 SQIVND (reference sequence). A note on this clone: Antigen specificity is unknown.

This chain joins TRBV19 and TRBJ2-5, with 7 bases aligning to TRBD1. The TCR sequence derives from a man younger than 40 with type 1 diabetes. Specimen: central memory CD4+ T cells from blood. Here the CDR3 DNA reads TGTGCCAGTAGCCCCCAGGGGGTAGGAGAGACCCAGTACTTC. Protein: CASSPQGVGETQYF.